The next 8 T cell receptor beta chains were all read from a single sample in a study of shared clonotypes between healthy human individuals. Assay: immunoSEQ multiplex PCR; the TCRdb copy retains only in-frame clones and omits some. This table holds approximately 1,000,000 clones, 75% to 80% found once. Sequences were obtained from memory CD4+ T cells from PBMCs. The subset denotes: CD45RA-negative fraction. The origin of the receptors is a man between 18 and 35 years old in good health. Some clones in this sample may be carry-over from other donors' samples.

The genes are TRBV2 and TRBJ1-2; 10 nucleotides agree with TRBD1. The V segment lost 7 bases and the J segment 4 bases; nucleotides outside the gene matches: 6. This CDR3 region has 14 residues. Per germline, CDR1 SNHLY and CDR2 FYNNEI. CDR3 sequence reads: CASTGTGAGYGYTF. The CDR3 DNA reads as TGTGCCAGCACCGGGACAGGGGCTGGCTATGGCTACACCTTC. Using reference TRBV2 and TRBJ1-2 for the parts outside the CDR3, the full variable domain is EPEVTQTPSHQVTQMGQEVILRCVPISNHLYFYWYRQILGQKVEFLVSFYNNEISEKSEIFDDQFSVERPDGSNFTLKIRSTKLEDSAMYFCASTGTGAGYGYTFGSGTRLTVV.

In its sample, this clone was seen once. CDR3 DNA sequence: TGTGCCAGCAGCTTAGGGCTGAAAGAGACCCAGTACTTC. Its protein is CASSLGLKETQYF. The chain joins TRBV11-3 to TRBJ2-5; D remains unclear. CDR1 is SGHNT and CDR2 is YENEEA in the germline V gene. V lost 1 base and J 3 bases, leaving 6 bases between the germline ends. The CDR3 is made up of 13 amino acids.

Comment on this clone: The same CDR3 can be traced to other DNA sequences in this sample. This chain uses TRBV18 with TRBJ1-2; 9 positions agree with TRBD1. V lost 3 bases and J lost 4; bases outside the gene matches: 3. Germline V gives CDR1 KGHSH, CDR2 LQKENI. This CDR3 comprises 14 residues. The CDR3 spells CASSPGQGGYGYTF. Written as DNA, the CDR3 is TGTGCCAGCTCACCGGGACAGGGAGGCTATGGCTACACCTTC.

The CDR3 nucleotides read TGCAGCGTGGGGGGGGTCGACAGGGTGGTCTCCTACGAGCAGTACTTC. Its protein product is CSVGGVDRVVSYEQYF. The V gene is TRBV29-1, the J gene TRBJ2-7; D may correspond to TRBD1 or TRBD2 (7 bases each). Germline V gene lookup returns CDR1 SQVTM and CDR2 ANQGSEA. V lost 6 bases and J lost 0, with 21 bases in between. The CDR3 runs 16 residues.

This clone was recorded once. The chain recombines TRBV5-1 with TRBJ2-7; tentative D call: TRBD2 (5 bases). The CDR3 runs to 16 residues. Germline V lookup: CDR1 SGHRS, CDR2 YFSETQ. Trimming shortened V by 3 bases and J by 1 base, and 17 bases separated the two germline ends. This chain's CDR3 is CASSSLPKTTSYEQYF. In DNA form, the CDR3 reads TGCGCCAGCAGCTCACTCCCTAAGACTACGTCCTACGAGCAGTACTTC.

The genes are TRBV4-1 and TRBJ1-5; TRBD1 is a possible D gene (6 bases). Germline loops: CDR1 MGHRA, CDR2 YSYEKL. This CDR3 is built from 15 residues. V shed 1 base and J shed 4 bases, with 11 bases lying between them. CDR3 DNA: TGCGCCAGCAGCCAAGTTCCAGGGGCAAATCAGCCCCAGCATTTT. It translates to CASSQVPGANQPQHF.

The chain links TRBV6-6 to TRBJ2-5, with 9 bases aligning to TRBD1. Germline CDR1 reads MNHNY; CDR2 reads SVGAGI (reference sequence). This CDR3 has 13 residues. V gave up 5 bases and J gave up 5 bases; unmatched junction bases: 3. The CDR3 DNA reads TGTGCCAGCAGTAACAGGGGGCTCGAGACCCAGTACTTC. It translates to CASSNRGLETQYF.

The chain joins TRBV2 to TRBJ1-2; maybe TRBD1 (5 bases). CDR3 length: 14 residues. Germline CDR1 reads SNHLY; CDR2 reads FYNNEI. V lost 2 bases and J lost 10, with 17 bases in between. The CDR3 bases are TGTGCCAGCAGTGAAAGGACAAATATCAAGTCCTACACCTTC. This gives the protein CASSERTNIKSYTF.